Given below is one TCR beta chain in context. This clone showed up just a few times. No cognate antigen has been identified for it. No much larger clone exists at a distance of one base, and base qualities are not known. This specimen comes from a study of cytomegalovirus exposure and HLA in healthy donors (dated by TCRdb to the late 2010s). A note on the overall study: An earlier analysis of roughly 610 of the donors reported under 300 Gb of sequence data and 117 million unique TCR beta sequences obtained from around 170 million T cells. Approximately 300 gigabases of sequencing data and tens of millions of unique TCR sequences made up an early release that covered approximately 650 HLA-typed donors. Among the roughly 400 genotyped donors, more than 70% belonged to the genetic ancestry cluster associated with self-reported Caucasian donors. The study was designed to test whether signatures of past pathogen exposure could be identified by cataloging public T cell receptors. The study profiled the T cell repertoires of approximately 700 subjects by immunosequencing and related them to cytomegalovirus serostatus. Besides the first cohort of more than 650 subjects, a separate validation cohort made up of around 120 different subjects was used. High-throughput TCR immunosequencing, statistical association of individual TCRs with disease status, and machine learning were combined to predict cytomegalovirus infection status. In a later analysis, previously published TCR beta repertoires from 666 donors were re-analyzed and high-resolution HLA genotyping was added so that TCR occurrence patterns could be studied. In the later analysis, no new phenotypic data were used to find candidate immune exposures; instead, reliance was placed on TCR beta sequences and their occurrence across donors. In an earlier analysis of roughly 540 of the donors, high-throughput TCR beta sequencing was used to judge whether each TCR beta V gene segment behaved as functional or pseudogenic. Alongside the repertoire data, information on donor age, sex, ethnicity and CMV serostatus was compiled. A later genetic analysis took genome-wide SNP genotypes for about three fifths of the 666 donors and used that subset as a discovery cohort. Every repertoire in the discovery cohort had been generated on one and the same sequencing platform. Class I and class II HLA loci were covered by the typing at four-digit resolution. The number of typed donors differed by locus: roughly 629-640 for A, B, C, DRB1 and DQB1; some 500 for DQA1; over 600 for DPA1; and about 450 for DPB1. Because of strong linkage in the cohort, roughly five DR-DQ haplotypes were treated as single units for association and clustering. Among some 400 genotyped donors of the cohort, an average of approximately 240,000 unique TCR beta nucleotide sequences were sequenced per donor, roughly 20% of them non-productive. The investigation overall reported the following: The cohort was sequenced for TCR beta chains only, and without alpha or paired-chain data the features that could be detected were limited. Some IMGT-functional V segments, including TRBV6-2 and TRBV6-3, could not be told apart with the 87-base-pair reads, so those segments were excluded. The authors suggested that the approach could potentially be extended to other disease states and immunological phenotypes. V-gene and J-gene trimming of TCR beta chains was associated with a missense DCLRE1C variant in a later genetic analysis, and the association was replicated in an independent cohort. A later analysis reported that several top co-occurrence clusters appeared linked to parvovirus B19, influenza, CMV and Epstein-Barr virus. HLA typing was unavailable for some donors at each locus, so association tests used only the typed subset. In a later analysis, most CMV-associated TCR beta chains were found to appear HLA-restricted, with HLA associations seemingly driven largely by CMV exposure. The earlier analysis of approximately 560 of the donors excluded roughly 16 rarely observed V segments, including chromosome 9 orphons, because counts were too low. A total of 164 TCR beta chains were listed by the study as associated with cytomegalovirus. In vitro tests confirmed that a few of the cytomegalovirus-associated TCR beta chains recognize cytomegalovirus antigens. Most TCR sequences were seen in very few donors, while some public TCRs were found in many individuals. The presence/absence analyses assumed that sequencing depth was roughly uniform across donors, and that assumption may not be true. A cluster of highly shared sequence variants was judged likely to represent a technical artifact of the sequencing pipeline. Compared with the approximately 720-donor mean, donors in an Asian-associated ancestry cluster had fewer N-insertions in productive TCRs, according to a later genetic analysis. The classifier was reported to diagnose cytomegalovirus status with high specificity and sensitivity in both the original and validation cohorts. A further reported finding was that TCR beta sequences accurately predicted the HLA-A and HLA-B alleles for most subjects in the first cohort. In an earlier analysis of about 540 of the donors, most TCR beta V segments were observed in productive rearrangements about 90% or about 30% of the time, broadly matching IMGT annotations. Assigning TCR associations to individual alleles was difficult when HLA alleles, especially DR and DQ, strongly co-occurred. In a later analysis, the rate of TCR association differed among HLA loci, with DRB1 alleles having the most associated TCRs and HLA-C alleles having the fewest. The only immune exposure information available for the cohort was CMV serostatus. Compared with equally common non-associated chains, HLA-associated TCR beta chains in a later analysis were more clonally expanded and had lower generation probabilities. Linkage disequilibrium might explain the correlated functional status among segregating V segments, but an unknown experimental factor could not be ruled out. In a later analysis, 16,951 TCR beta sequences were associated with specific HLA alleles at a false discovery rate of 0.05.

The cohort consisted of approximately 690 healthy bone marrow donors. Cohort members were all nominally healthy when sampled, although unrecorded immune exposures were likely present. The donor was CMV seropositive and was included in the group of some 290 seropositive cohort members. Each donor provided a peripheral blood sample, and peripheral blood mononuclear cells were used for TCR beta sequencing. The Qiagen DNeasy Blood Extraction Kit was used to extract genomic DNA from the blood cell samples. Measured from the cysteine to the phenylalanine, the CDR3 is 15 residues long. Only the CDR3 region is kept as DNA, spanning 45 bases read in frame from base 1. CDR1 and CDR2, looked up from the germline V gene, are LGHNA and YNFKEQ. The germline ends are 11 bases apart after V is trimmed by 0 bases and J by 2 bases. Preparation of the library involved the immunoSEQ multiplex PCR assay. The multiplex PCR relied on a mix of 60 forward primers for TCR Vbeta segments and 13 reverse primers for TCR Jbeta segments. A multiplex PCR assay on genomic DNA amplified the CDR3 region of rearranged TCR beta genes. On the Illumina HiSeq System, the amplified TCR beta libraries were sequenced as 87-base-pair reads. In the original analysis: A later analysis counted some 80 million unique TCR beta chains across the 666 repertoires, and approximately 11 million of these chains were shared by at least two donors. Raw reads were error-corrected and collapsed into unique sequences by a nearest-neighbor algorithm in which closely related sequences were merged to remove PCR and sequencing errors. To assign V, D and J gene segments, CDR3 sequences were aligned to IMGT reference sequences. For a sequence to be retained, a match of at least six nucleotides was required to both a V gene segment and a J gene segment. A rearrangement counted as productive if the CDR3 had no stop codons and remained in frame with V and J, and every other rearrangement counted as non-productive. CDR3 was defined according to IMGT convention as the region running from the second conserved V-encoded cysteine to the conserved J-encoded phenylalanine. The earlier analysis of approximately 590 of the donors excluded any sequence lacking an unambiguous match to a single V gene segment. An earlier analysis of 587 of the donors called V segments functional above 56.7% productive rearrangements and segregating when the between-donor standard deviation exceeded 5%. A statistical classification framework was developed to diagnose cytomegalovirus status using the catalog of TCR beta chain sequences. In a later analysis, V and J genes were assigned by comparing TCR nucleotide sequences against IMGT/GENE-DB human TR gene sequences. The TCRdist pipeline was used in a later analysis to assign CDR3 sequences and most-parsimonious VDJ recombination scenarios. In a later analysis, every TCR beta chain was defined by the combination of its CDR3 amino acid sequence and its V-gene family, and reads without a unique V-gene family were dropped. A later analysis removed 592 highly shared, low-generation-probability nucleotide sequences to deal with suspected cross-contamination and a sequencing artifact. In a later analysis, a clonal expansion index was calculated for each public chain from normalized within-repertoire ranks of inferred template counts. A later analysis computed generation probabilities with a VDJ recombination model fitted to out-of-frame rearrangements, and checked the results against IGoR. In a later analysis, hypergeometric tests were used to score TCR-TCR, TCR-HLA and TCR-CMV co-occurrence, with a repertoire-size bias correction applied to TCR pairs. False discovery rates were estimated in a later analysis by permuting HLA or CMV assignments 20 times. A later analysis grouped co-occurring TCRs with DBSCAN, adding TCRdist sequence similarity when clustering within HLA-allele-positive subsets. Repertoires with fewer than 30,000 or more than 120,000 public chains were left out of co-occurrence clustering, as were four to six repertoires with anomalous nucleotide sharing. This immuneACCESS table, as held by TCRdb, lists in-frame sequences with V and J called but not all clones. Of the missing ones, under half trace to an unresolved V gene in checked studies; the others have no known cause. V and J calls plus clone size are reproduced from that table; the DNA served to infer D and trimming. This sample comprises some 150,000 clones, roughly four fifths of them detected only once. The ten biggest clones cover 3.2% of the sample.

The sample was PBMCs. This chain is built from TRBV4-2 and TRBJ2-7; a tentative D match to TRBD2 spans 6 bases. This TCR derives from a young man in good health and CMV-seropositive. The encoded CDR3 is CASSQEGGWTYEQYF. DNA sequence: TGTGCCAGCAGCCAAGAGGGAGGCTGGACCTACGAGCAGTACTTC.